Described below is a single TCR beta chain sequence and its context. The data stem from a study of PD-L1 blockade in urothelial cancer. The protocol was immunoSEQ multiplex PCR, while the TCRdb copy is restricted to in-frame clones and leaves out a portion. The data show roughly 60,000 clones, more than 65% seen once. The origin of this receptor is a man in his 70s with urothelial cancer. The sample in question was PBMCs, obtained around atezolizumab (anti-PD-L1) treatment.

The CDR3 bases are TGTGCCAGCAGCTTCTCAGGGGAAGATGGCTACACCTTC. It encodes CASSFSGEDGYTF. The rearrangement links TRBV7-9 to TRBJ1-2, with D possibly TRBD1 on 6 matching bases. V gave up 3 bases and J gave up 6 bases, with 11 bases separating them. Germline V gene data show CDR1 as SEHNR and CDR2 as FQNEAQ (reference sequence). This CDR3 has 13 residues.